The TCR beta chain under discussion was sequenced for a study of blood T cell repertoires in COVID-19 (dated by TCRdb to 2018 to 2021). With respect to the entire study: Samples covering the acute and convalescent phases of COVID-19 were provided by collaborators in the United States, Italy and Spain. Sample metadata almost always included a de-identified subject ID, COVID-19 status, age in years and sex. Where available, HLA class I and class II types were taken from metadata supplied by the sample provider and were not determined by assay-based typing. The repertoires were released in a freely available public database intended as a resource for research on the immune response to SARS-CoV-2. The prospective study material was composed of cDNA or gDNA derived from T cells, B-cell-depleted T cells, or PBMCs. The dataset comprised deeply sampled blood TCRbeta repertoires from subjects exposed to, actively infected with, or recovered from COVID-19. Samples were obtained from the ongoing ImmuneRACE study (first 160 participants) and from some 1,300 subjects provided by 6 global collaborators.

One collaborating source in Seattle enrolled patients while the patients were actively infected and followed the patients over time throughout the course of disease. The collaborating institutions used their own protocols to collect whole blood in K2EDTA tubes. For TCRbeta analysis, collaborator samples were shipped as frozen whole blood, as isolated PBMCs, or as DNA extracted from either sample type. What the work shows at the level of the full study, not this receptor alone: The amount of clinical and demographic metadata varied by source and participant and was provided uncurated.

The V end gives up 0 bases and the J end 5 bases, leaving 6 bases in the junction not matched to a gene. From a lookup of the germline V gene, CDR1 and CDR2 are LGHNA and YSLEER. The cysteine opens and the phenylalanine closes a CDR3 of 16 amino acids. Only the CDR3 DNA is retained, 48 bases long and in frame from the first base. The immunoSEQ Assay, a bias-controlled multiplex PCR, was used to amplify TCRbeta CDR3 regions from genomic DNA. The source study handled its data this way. Within the assay, amplification of reference gene primers was used to estimate how many nucleated cells each sample contained. Sequence reads were collapsed and filtered to measure the absolute abundance of every unique TCRbeta CDR3 rearrangement. Productive Simpson clonality was computed per sample as the square root of Simpson's diversity index over productive rearrangements. Imported from immuneACCESS, the table was reduced by TCRdb to in-frame sequences with V and J called. These copies leave out some clones; in studies compared against another copy, an unresolved V gene accounts for under half, and the cause of the remainder is not known. Clone size and the V and J calls come from that table; the DNA yielded D and trimming. In all, the sample holds about 120,000 clones, and 90% of those were seen once. The ten largest make up around 4% of the sample.

This clone has a single count. Which antigen it targets is not known. Within one base of it there is no much larger clone, and no base qualities were kept. Source material: peripheral blood. The receptor was isolated from a woman aged 60-75 years with COVID-19, enrolled during active disease. This chain is built from TRBV4-3 and TRBJ1-4, with TRBD1 identical over 7 junction bases. The bases read TGCGCCAGCAGCCAAGATCGGGGCAGGGGGAATGAAAAACTGTTTTTT. Its translation is CASSQDRGRGNEKLFF.